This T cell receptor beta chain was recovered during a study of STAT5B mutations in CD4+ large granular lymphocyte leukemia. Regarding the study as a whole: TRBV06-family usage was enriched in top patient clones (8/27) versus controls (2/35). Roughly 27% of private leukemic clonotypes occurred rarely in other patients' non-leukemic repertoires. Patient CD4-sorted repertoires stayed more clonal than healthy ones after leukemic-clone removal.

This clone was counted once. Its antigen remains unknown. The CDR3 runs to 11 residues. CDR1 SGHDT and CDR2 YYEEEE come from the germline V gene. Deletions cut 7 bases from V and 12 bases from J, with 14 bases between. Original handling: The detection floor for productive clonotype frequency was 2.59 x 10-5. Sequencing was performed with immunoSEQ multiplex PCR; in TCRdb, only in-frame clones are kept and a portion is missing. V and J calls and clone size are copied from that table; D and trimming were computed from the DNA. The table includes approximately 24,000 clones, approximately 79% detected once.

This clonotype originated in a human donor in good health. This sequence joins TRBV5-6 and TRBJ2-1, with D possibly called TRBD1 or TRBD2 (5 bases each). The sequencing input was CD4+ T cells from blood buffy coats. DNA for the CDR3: TGTGCCAGCTCCTCGGGACCCCGGCAGTTCTTC. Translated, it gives CASSSGPRQFF.